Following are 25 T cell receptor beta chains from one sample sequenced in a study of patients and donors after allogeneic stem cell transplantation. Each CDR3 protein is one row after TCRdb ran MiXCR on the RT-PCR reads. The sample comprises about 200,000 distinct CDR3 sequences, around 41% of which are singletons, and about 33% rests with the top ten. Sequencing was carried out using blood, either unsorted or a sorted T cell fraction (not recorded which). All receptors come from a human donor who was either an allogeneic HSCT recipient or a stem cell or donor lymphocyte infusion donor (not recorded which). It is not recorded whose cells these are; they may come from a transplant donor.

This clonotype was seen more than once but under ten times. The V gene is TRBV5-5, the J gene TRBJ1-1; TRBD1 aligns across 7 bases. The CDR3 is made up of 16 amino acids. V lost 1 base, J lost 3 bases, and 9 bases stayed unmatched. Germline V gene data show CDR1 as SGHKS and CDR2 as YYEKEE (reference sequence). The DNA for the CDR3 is TGTGCCAGCAGCTTGAGTTCGGGCAGGGGGTACACTGAAGCTTTCTTT. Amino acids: CASSLSSGRGYTEAFF.

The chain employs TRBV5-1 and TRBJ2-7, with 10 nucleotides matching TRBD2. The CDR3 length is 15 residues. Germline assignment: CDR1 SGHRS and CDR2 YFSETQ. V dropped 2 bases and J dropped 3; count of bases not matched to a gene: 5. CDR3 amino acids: CASSLPSGRSYEQYF. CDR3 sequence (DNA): TGCGCCAGCAGCTTACCTAGCGGGAGAAGCTACGAGCAGTACTTC.

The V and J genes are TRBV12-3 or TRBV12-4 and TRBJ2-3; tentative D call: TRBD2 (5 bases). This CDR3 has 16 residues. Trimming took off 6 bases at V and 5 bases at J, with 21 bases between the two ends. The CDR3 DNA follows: TGTGCCAGCAGAATTGAGACTAAACCTGGTCTAGATACGCAGTATTTT. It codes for CASRIETKPGLDTQYF.

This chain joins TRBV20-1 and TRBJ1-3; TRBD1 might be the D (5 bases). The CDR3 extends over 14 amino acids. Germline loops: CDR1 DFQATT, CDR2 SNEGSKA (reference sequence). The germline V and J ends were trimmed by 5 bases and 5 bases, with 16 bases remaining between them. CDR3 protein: CSASQTDFRNTIYF. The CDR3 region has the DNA TGCAGTGCTTCTCAGACAGACTTCCGAAACACCATATATTTT.

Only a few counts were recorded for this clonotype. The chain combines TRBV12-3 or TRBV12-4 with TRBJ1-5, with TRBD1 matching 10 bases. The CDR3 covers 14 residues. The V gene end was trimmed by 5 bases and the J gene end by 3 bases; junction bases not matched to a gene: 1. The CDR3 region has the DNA TGTGCCAGCAGTGACAGGGGGCTCAATCAGCCCCAGCATTTT. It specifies CASSDRGLNQPQHF.

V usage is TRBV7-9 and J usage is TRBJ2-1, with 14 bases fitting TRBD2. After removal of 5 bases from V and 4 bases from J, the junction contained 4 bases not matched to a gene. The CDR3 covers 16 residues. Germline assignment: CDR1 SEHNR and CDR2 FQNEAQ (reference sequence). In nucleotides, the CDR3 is TGTGCCAGCAGCCTGACTAGCGGGAGGGGTTACAATGAGCAGTTCTTC. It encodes CASSLTSGRGYNEQFF.

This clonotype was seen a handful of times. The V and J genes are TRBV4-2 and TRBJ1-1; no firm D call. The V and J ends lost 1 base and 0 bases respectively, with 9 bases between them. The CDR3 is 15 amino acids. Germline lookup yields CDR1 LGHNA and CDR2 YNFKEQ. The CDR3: CASSQAAQMNTEAFF. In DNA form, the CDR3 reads TGTGCCAGCAGCCAAGCTGCACAGATGAACACTGAAGCTTTCTTT.

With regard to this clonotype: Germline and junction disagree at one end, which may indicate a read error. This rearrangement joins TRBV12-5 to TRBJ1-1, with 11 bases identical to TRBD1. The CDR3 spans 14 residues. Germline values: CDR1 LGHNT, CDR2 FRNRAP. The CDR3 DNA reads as TGTGCTAGTGGAGCAACGGACAGGGGGCGAGCTCGGTATTTT. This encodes CASGATDRGRARYF. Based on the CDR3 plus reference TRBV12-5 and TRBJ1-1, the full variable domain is DARVTQTPRHKVTEMGQEVTMRCQPILGHNTVFWYRQTMMQGLELLAYFRNRAPLDDSGMPKDRFSAEMPDATLATLKIQPSEPRDSAVYFCASGATDRGRARYFGQGTRLTVV.

CDR3 nucleotide sequence: TGCAGTGCTAGAGATTACGGGACAGTTAACTATGGCTACACCTTC. Protein product: CSARDYGTVNYGYTF. The chain joins TRBV20-1 to TRBJ1-2; TRBD1 matches 7 bases. This CDR3 spans 15 amino acids. Germline CDR1 DFQATT, CDR2 SNEGSKA (reference sequence). J gave up 1 base and V 0 bases, and 5 bases lay outside the gene matches.

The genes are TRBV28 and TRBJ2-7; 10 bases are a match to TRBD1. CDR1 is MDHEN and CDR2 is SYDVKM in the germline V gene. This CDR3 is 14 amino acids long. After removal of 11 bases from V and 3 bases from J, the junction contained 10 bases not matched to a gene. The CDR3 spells CASEDRGYDYEQYF. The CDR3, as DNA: TGTGCCTCTGAGGACAGGGGGTACGACTACGAGCAGTACTTC.

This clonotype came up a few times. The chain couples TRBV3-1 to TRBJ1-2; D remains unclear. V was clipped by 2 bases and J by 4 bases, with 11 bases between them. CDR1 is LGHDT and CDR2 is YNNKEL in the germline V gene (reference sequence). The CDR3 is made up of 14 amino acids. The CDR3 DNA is TGTGCCAGCAGCCAACTGCAGGTTGCCTATGGCTACACCTTC. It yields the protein CASSQLQVAYGYTF.

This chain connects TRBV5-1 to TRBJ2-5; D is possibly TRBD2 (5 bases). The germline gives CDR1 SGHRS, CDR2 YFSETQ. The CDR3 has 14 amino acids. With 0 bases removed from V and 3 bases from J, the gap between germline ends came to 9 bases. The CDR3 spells CASSLVSEEETQYF. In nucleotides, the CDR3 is TGCGCCAGCAGCTTGGTTAGCGAAGAAGAGACCCAGTACTTC.

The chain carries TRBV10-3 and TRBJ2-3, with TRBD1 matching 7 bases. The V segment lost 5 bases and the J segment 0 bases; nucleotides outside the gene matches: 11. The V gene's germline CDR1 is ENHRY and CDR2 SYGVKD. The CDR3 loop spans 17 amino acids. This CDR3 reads CAISSGTESFSTDTQYF. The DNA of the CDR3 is TGTGCCATCAGTTCCGGGACAGAGAGCTTCAGCACAGATACGCAGTATTTT.

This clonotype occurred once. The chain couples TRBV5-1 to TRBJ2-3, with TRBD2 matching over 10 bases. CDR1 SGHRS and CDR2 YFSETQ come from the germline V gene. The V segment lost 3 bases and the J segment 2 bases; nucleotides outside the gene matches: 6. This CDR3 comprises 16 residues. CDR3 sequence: CASSSGGLAVTDTQYF. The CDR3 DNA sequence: TGCGCCAGCAGCTCGGGAGGACTAGCGGTCACAGATACGCAGTATTTT.

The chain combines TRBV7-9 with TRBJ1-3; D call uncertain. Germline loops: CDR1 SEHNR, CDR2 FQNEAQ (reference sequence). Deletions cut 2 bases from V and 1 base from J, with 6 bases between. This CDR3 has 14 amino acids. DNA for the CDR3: TGTGCCAGCAGCTTACAGGAATCTGGAAACACCATATATTTT. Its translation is CASSLQESGNTIYF.

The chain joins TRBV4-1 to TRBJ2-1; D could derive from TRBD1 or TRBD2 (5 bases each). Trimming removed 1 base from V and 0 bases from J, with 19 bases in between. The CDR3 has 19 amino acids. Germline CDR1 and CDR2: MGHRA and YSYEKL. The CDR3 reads CASSQGASGPISSYNEQFF. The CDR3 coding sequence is TGCGCCAGCAGCCAAGGAGCTTCGGGACCGATAAGCTCCTACAATGAGCAGTTCTTC.

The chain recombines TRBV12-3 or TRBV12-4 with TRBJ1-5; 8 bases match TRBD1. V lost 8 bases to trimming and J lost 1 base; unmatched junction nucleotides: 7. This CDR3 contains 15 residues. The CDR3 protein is CASGRGDRSNQPQHF. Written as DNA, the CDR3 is TGTGCCAGCGGGAGAGGGGACAGGAGCAATCAGCCCCAGCATTTT.

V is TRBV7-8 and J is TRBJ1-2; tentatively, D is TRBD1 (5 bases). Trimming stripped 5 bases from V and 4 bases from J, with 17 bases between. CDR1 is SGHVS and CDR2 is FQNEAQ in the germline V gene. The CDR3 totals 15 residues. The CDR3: CASSTRPGTGYGYTF. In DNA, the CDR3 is TGTGCCAGCAGCACCCGCCCAGGGACTGGCTATGGCTACACCTTC.

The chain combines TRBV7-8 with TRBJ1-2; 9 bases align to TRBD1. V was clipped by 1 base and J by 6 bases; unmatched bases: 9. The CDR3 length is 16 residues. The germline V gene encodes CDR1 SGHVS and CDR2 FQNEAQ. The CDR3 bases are TGTGCCAGCAGCTTAGATTTCGGGACAGGGTTCGATGGCTACACCTTC. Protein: CASSLDFGTGFDGYTF.

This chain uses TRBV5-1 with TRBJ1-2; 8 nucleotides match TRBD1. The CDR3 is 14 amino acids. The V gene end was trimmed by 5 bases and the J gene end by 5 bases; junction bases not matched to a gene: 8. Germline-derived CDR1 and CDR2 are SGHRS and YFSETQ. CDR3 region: CASRQTGGGYGYTF. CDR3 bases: TGCGCCAGCAGACAAACAGGGGGAGGTTATGGCTACACCTTC. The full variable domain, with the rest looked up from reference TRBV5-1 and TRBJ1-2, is KAGVTQTPRYLIKTRGQQVTLSCSPISGHRSVSWYQQTPGQGLQFLFEYFSETQRNKGNFPGRFSGRQFSNSRSEMNVSTLELGDSALYLCASRQTGGGYGYTFGSGTRLTVV.

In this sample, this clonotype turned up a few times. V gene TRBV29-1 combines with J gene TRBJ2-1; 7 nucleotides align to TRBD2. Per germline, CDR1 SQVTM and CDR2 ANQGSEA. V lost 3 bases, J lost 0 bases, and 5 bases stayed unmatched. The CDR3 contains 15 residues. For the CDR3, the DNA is TGCAGCGTTGATGTACTAGCGAGCTCCTACAATGAGCAGTTCTTC. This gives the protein CSVDVLASSYNEQFF.

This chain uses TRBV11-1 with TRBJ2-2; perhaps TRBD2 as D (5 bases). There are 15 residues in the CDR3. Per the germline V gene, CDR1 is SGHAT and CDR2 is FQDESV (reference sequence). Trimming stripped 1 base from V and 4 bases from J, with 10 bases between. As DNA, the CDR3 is TGTGCCAGCAGCTTAGAGCGGTTGGGCACCGGGGAGCTGTTTTTT. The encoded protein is CASSLERLGTGELFF.

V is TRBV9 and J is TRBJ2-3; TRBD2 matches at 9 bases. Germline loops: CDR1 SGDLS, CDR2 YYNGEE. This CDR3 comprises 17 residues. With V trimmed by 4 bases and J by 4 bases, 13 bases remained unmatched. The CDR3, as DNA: TGTGCCAGCAGCTTCCAGGAGAGCGGGAGGTTGGCAGATACGCAGTATTTT. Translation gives CASSFQESGRLADTQYF.

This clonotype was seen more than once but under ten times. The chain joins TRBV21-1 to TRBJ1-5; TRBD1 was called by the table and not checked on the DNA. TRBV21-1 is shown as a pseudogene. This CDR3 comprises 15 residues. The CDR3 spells CASSKKGRGNQPQHF. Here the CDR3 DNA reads TGTGCCAGCAGCAAAAAGGGGCGAGGCAATCAGCCCCAGCATTTT.

In DNA form, the CDR3 reads TGTGCCAGCAGCTCAGACAGGGCTTATGGCTACACCTTC. This translates into CASSSDRAYGYTF. The chain carries TRBV7-8 and TRBJ1-2, with 7 bases lining up with TRBD1. The V and J ends lost 4 bases and 5 bases, in that order; junction bases with no gene match: 4. This CDR3 is 13 amino acids long. CDR1 is SGHVS and CDR2 is FQNEAQ in the germline V gene. The variable domain in full, with the rest retrieved from reference TRBV7-8 and TRBJ1-2, is GAGVSQSPRYKVAKRGQDVALRCDPISGHVSLFWYQQALGQGPEFLTYFQNEAQLDKSGLPSDRFFAERPEGSVSTLKIQRTQQEDSAVYLCASSSDRAYGYTFGSGTRLTVV.